These 14 T cell receptor beta chains were sequenced from one sample in a study of immune heterogeneity within non-small cell lung tumors (dated by TCRdb to about 2018). The sequencer listed for this sample is HiSeq X Ten. A multiplex PCR system amplified the TCR beta CDR3 region, with a first 10-cycle round using 32 V-gene forward and 13 J-gene reverse primers. The raw public data were reprocessed by TCRdb itself: fastp quality trimming at Q25, MiXCR clonotype calling, in-frame beta chains only. Each CDR3 protein gets just one entry, which takes the most common genes and DNA from the rows behind it. The sample data list around 10,000 distinct CDR3 sequences, and 25% to 30% of these were observed just once. The top ten constitute roughly 8.3% of the sample. Genomic DNA extracted from bulk tumor tissue served as TCR template, with around 590 ng gDNA amplified per sample. During surgery, several biopsies were collected from each primary tumor and placed as far from one another as possible within the tumor mass. Patients in the study cohort, which was described as untreated, were newly diagnosed NSCLC cases going through curative surgery.

Sample: lung tumor tissue. The receptors come from a woman aged 55-70 years with non-small cell lung cancer.

The V gene is TRBV10-2, the J gene TRBJ1-2; maybe TRBD1 (5 bases). There are 14 residues in the CDR3. V was shortened by 6 bases and J by 6 bases, with 17 bases between the two germline ends. Germline V gene data show CDR1 as WSHSY and CDR2 as SAAADI. The CDR3, as DNA: TGCGCCAGCAGCTCAAGGGGTCCCGAGGATGGCTACACCTTC. As protein: CASSSRGPEDGYTF.

The rearrangement joins TRBV5-4 to TRBJ2-7, with 7 bases aligning to TRBD1. Per germline, CDR1 SGHNT and CDR2 YYREEE (reference sequence). This CDR3 region has 13 residues. The ends lost 9 bases at V and 3 bases at J; junction bases unmatched: 9. The DNA for the CDR3 is TGTGCCACCCAAGGGGGCGCGGACTACGAGCAGTACTTC. Its protein product is CATQGGADYEQYF.

Remarks on this clonotype: It may be a read error: a sequence one base away is much more abundant. V gene TRBV11-2 combines with J gene TRBJ2-7; TRBD2 matches at 11 bases. The length of the CDR3 is 18 residues. Looked up from germline, CDR1 is SGHAT and CDR2 is FQNNGV. For the CDR3, the DNA is TGTGTCAGCAGCCCAAAACCGGGACTAGCGGACCTTCGGGACGAGCAGTACTTC. Its protein product is CVSSPKPGLADLRDEQYF.

This clonotype was observed a handful of times. V gene TRBV9 combines with J gene TRBJ1-4; a possible D gene is TRBD1 (5 bases). There are 14 residues in the CDR3. V dropped 9 bases and J dropped 7 bases, with 19 bases sitting between them. Germline V gene lookup returns CDR1 SGDLS and CDR2 YYNGEE. In DNA form, the CDR3 reads TGTGCCACATCTCCGGGACCTGCAGGTGAAAAACTGTTTTTT. This translates into CATSPGPAGEKLFF.

The table lists this clonotype with many counts. This chain connects TRBV6-2 or TRBV6-3 to TRBJ2-3, with 10 bases identical to TRBD2. The V gene end was trimmed by 5 bases and the J gene end by 3 bases; junction bases not matched to a gene: 5. This CDR3 has 15 amino acids. CDR1 is MNHEY, CDR2 SVGEGT, per germline. The CDR3, as DNA: TGTGCCAGCAGTCCGCCGGGACTAGCGACAGATACGCAGTATTTT. Translation gives CASSPPGLATDTQYF.

The J gene is TRBJ2-5, the V gene TRBV14; TRBD1 matches 10 bases. The CDR3 has 15 amino acids. Trimming removed 0 bases from V and 5 bases from J; junction bases left unmatched: 3. Per germline, CDR1 SGHDN and CDR2 FVKESK. CDR3 DNA: TGTGCCAGCAGCCAAGAGACAGGGGGCTGGGAGACCCAGTACTTC. Translated, it gives CASSQETGGWETQYF.

This sequence joins TRBV18 and TRBJ1-4, with a possible D match to TRBD1 (6 bases). V lost 3 bases, J lost 7 bases, and 12 bases lay in between. The CDR3 covers 14 residues. Germline CDR1 is KGHSH and CDR2 is LQKENI. The CDR3 DNA follows: TGTGCCAGCTCACCGACTTCAGGGGTTGAAAAACTGTTTTTT. It codes for CASSPTSGVEKLFF.

This clonotype was seen many times. This chain joins TRBV12-5 and TRBJ2-1; 9 bases align to TRBD2. V was clipped by 1 base and J by 2 bases; unmatched bases: 6. This CDR3 comprises 17 residues. The germline CDR1 and CDR2 sequences are LGHNT and FRNRAP. As DNA, the CDR3 is TGTGCTAGTGGTTTGGCCCAGCTAGCGGGGACCTACAATGAGCAGTTCTTC. Encoded protein: CASGLAQLAGTYNEQFF. The full variable domain, with the rest looked up from reference TRBV12-5 and TRBJ2-1, is DARVTQTPRHKVTEMGQEVTMRCQPILGHNTVFWYRQTMMQGLELLAYFRNRAPLDDSGMPKDRFSAEMPDATLATLKIQPSEPRDSAVYFCASGLAQLAGTYNEQFFGPGTRLTVL.

Remarks on this clonotype: At one end the junction does not follow the germline gene, possibly because of a read error. The chain uses TRBV18 and TRBJ2-2; the D gene is possibly TRBD2 (7 bases). This CDR3 comprises 15 residues. The germline CDR1 and CDR2 sequences are KGHSH and LQKENI. The CDR3 bases are TGTACCAGCTCACCGCCCAGCGGGACAAACGGGGAGCTGTTTTTT. The encoded protein is CTSSPPSGTNGELFF. Full variable domain (remainder filled in from reference TRBV18 and TRBJ2-2): NAGVMQNPRHLVRRRGQEARLRCSPMKGHSHVYWYRQLPEEGLKFMVYLQKENIIDESGMPKERFSAEFPKEGPSILRIQQVVRGDSAAYFCTSSPPSGTNGELFFGEGSRLTVL.

Ten or more counts support this clonotype. V usage is TRBV4-1 and J usage is TRBJ2-2, with D possibly TRBD1 on 5 matching bases. CDR1 and CDR2 (germline): MGHRA, YSYEKL. The CDR3 consists of 13 residues. The V gene lost 4 bases and the J gene lost 4 bases, with 7 bases spanning the gap. CDR3 sequence reads: CASSPRGTGELFF. CDR3 bases: TGCGCCAGCAGCCCAAGGGGCACCGGGGAGCTGTTTTTT.

The chain recombines TRBV27 with TRBJ2-1; D ambiguous. V lost 5 bases and J 2 bases, leaving 13 bases between the germline ends. This CDR3 contains 15 residues. Germline V gene data show CDR1 as MNHEY and CDR2 as SMNVEV (reference sequence). The DNA for the CDR3 is TGTGCCAGCAGTCCCGGTCAGCCGCCCTACAATGAGCAGTTCTTC. Amino acids: CASSPGQPPYNEQFF.

The chain joins TRBV9 to TRBJ2-5; 7 nucleotides line up with TRBD2. V dropped 0 bases and J dropped 5; count of bases not matched to a gene: 4. The CDR3 runs 14 residues. Germline CDR1 reads SGDLS; CDR2 reads YYNGEE. CDR3 protein: CASSVALLAETQYF. The CDR3 DNA sequence: TGTGCCAGCAGCGTAGCTCTACTAGCGGAGACCCAGTACTTC.

The table lists this clonotype with a count of one. With a much larger clone just one base away, this may be a read error. V and J are TRBV28 and TRBJ2-3; D gene uncertain. Trimming shortened V by 4 bases and J by 1 base, and 9 bases separated the two germline ends. Germline CDR1 reads MDHEN; CDR2 reads SYDVKM. The CDR3 is made up of 14 amino acids. CDR3 amino acids: CASSSPSRTDTQYF. DNA of the CDR3: TGTGCCAGCAGTTCACCATCGCGCACAGATACGCAGTATTTT.

This clonotype showed up many times. The chain has TRBV7-9 and TRBJ1-6; unclear D gene. Germline V gene data show CDR1 as SEHNR and CDR2 as FQNEAQ (reference sequence). CDR3 length equals 16 residues. Trimming shortened V by 6 bases and J by 10 bases, and 22 bases separated the two germline ends. The CDR3 loop reads CASRDSLDLLDSPLHF. The CDR3 DNA is TGTGCCAGCAGGGATTCTTTGGACTTGCTCGACTCACCCCTCCACTTT.